Given below is one T cell receptor (beta chain) in context. This may arise from a read error, as a much more abundant clone is one base away. This CDR3 fails to terminate in the conserved phenylalanine or tryptophan, so it likely reflects a read error. According to the study, genomic DNA was the template for TCR beta VDJ and CDR3 profiling. From the reads, TCRdb called clonotypes with MiXCR, one entry per CDR3 protein. Here the sample spans approximately 98,000 distinct CDR3 sequences, around 49% being singletons. Germline V gene data show CDR1 as PRHDT and CDR2 as FYEKMQ (reference sequence). Deletions cut 5 bases from V and 10 bases from J, with 18 bases between. CDR3 size: 14 residues. This sample stems from a study of CD8+CD57+ T cells in acquired aplastic anemia.

The sequenced sample consisted of sorted CD4+, CD8+, or CD8+CD57+ T cells (not recorded which) from PBMCs. The clonotype comes from a human donor in good health, serving as a control. The V and J genes are TRBV13 and TRBJ2-1; no clear D gene. As DNA, the CDR3 is TGTGCCAGCAGCGATTGGGTAGGGCCGCAGGAGCAGTTCCTC. Protein sequence: CASSDWVGPQEQFL.